This T cell receptor (beta chain) was captured by sequencing in a study of beta chain features in type 1 diabetes. General study findings and limits: Overrepresentation of cells with high TCR expression could result from cDNA sequencing.

As to this clone: The antigen is unknown.

Trimming cost V 10 bases and J 5 bases, with 30 bases left between them. The CDR3 runs to 18 residues. Germline V gives CDR1 MDHEN, CDR2 SYDVKM. All of the isolated RNA was reverse transcribed, so expressed TCRB transcripts were sequenced. Assay used: immunoSEQ multiplex PCR; TCRdb lists only in-frame clones, some missing. The sample records 860,000 or so clones, roughly 17% being singletons. Source material: naive CD4+ T cells from blood. The chain couples TRBV28 to TRBJ1-3; tentatively, D is TRBD1 (5 bases). This TCR came from a woman aged 18-30 years in good health. The CDR3 region is CATETRLPTSGRRNTIYF. The CDR3 nucleotides are TGTGCCACCGAGACACGACTGCCAACATCGGGACGGAGAAACACCATATATTTT.